A single sample gave rise to the 5 T cell receptor beta chains below, sequenced in a study of PD-L1 blockade in urothelial cancer. Profiling relied on immunoSEQ multiplex PCR, and the TCRdb table lists in-frame clones only, not all of them. The sample comprises tens of thousands of clones, 70% to 90% of which are singletons, and under 2.5% rests with the top ten. Regarding time point: peripheral blood 6 weeks after treatment start. Sample: PBMCs, taken around atezolizumab (anti-PD-L1) treatment. Receptor source: a man in his forties or fifties with urothelial cancer.

As to this clone: A junction boundary mismatches the germline segment, possibly from a read error. The V call is TRBV2, the J call TRBJ1-5; D might be TRBD1 (5 bases). Germline V gene sequence: CDR1 SNHLY, CDR2 FYNNEI. The CDR3 runs 15 residues. The chain's CDR3 is CASREGMAQNRPQHF. The DNA for the CDR3 is TGTGCCAGCAGGGAGGGGATGGCGCAGAATCGGCCCCAGCATTTT.

In its sample, this clone ranks as medium-sized. The gene calls are TRBV11-2 and TRBJ2-7; 7 bases agree with TRBD2. CDR3 length: 15 residues. Germline trimming cut 0 bases from V and 3 bases from J; bases unmatched to any gene: 5. CDR1 is SGHAT and CDR2 is FQNNGV in the germline V gene. This CDR3 is CASSLDLAEHYEQYF. Here the CDR3 DNA reads TGTGCCAGCAGCTTAGATCTAGCGGAACACTACGAGCAGTACTTC.

This chain's CDR3 is CASSPMGSFEQYF. The CDR3 region has the DNA TGTGCCAGCAGTCCTATGGGCAGCTTCGAGCAGTACTTC. The chain couples TRBV27 to TRBJ2-7; D gene uncertain. The CDR3 is 13 amino acids. Germline CDR1 MNHEY, CDR2 SMNVEV (reference sequence). Trimming removed 5 bases at V and 6 bases at J, with 14 bases between.

The chain combines TRBV9 with TRBJ2-3; TRBD2 agrees at 11 bases. V trimming: 4 bases; J trimming: 1 base; junction bases outside the gene matches: 17. CDR1 is SGDLS, CDR2 YYNGEE, per germline. CDR3 length: 20 amino acids. In DNA, the CDR3 is TGTGCCAGCAGCCTCCGCTCGACTAGCGGGGATATATTTCGCACAGATACGCAGTATTTT. Its protein product is CASSLRSTSGDIFRTDTQYF.

In DNA form, the CDR3 reads TGTGCCAGCAGCGCTGAAAAGCGGGGGTCCTACAATGAGCAGTTCTTC. Its protein is CASSAEKRGSYNEQFF. This chain uses TRBV5-4 with TRBJ2-1, with 8 positions matching TRBD2. Germline CDR1 SGHNT, CDR2 YYREEE (reference sequence). The V segment lost 4 bases and the J segment 1 base; nucleotides outside the gene matches: 7. The length of the CDR3 is 16 residues. The full variable domain, completed using reference TRBV5-4 and TRBJ2-1, is ETGVTQSPTHLIKTRGQQVTLRCSSQSGHNTVSWYQQALGQGPQFIFQYYREEENGRGNFPPRFSGLQFPNYSSELNVNALELDDSALYLCASSAEKRGSYNEQFFGPGTRLTVL.